This is a list of T cell receptor beta chains from one sample in a study of blood T cell repertoires in COVID-19. Profiled with immunoSEQ multiplex PCR; TCRdb holds only in-frame clones, not every one. The table records tens of thousands of clones, less than 85% of them present only once. The source material was peripheral blood. The source of these receptors is a man aged 45-65 years with acute or convalescent COVID-19. Both conserved end residues are part of each CDR3. D genes are given only for firm matches. Rows may omit the clone size; those that give it use once, few, many or a size class.

J: TRBJ2-7; V: TRBV5-5; D: NA; size: NA; CDR3: CASSARSGARTPEQYF; DNA: TGTGCCAGCAGCGCCCGTTCAGGGGCGCGGACTCCCGAGCAGTACTTC
J: TRBJ1-1; V: TRBV6-5; D: NA; size: NA; CDR3: CASSHRGGVATEAFF; DNA: TGTGCCAGCAGTCACCGGGGGGGAGTGGCCACTGAAGCTTTCTTT
J: TRBJ1-4; V: TRBV7-9; D: TRBD1; size: NA; CDR3: CASSSDRLEPTNEKLFF; DNA: TGTGCCAGCAGCTCGGACAGGCTCGAGCCAACTAATGAAAAACTGTTTTTT
J: TRBJ1-5; V: TRBV19; D: NA; size: NA; CDR3: CASSTDNEGQPQHF; DNA: TGTGCCAGTAGTACCGACAACGAGGGTCAGCCCCAGCATTTT
J: TRBJ1-3; V: TRBV6-5; D: TRBD1; size: NA; CDR3: CASAQRDRVGNTIYF; DNA: TGTGCCAGCGCTCAACGGGACAGGGTGGGAAACACCATATATTTT
J: TRBJ2-2; V: TRBV3-1/TRBV3-2; D: NA; size: once; CDR3: CASSPYSTGELFF; DNA: TGTGCCAGCAGCCCTTACAGCACCGGGGAGCTGTTTTTT
J: TRBJ1-4; V: TRBV5-1; D: NA; size: NA; CDR3: CASSLDGEFGEKLFF; DNA: TGCGCCAGCAGCTTGGATGGGGAGTTCGGTGAAAAACTGTTTTTT
J: TRBJ1-3; V: TRBV10-3; D: NA; size: NA; CDR3: CAIGGQGNTIYF; DNA: TGTGCCATCGGCGGGCAGGGAAACACCATATATTTT
J: TRBJ2-1; V: TRBV10-2; D: TRBD1; size: few; CDR3: CASRRDRGHEQFF; DNA: TGCGCCAGCAGAAGGGACAGGGGACATGAGCAGTTCTTC
J: TRBJ2-5; V: TRBV28; D: NA; size: few; CDR3: CASSPQGSPAQETQYF; DNA: TGTGCCAGCAGTCCACAGGGTAGCCCGGCCCAAGAGACCCAGTACTTC
J: TRBJ2-1; V: TRBV21-1; D: NA; size: NA; CDR3: CASSKRSSNEQFF; DNA: TGTGCCAGCAGCAAAAGGTCTAGCAATGAGCAGTTCTTC
J: TRBJ1-4; V: TRBV6-5; D: NA; size: NA; CDR3: CASRGNVVGEKLFF; DNA: TGTGCCAGCAGGGGTAATGTCGTGGGCGAAAAACTGTTTTTT
J: TRBJ2-1; V: TRBV5-1; D: TRBD2; size: NA; CDR3: CASSSLAGSTYNEQFF; DNA: TGCGCCAGCAGCTCGCTAGCGGGTTCCACCTACAATGAGCAGTTCTTC
J: TRBJ1-1; V: TRBV2; D: NA; size: NA; CDR3: CASSEGSMNTEAFF; DNA: TGTGCCAGCAGTGAAGGTTCTATGAACACTGAAGCTTTCTTT
J: TRBJ1-1; V: TRBV5-1; D: NA; size: NA; CDR3: CASSLPITGSPEAFF; DNA: TGCGCCAGCAGCTTGCCCATCACAGGGAGCCCCGAAGCTTTCTTT
J: TRBJ1-3; V: TRBV5-8; D: NA; size: NA; CDR3: CASSPSGRAGNTIYF; DNA: TGTGCCAGCAGCCCTTCTGGCAGGGCTGGAAACACCATATATTTT
J: TRBJ2-5; V: TRBV6-6; D: TRBD1; size: few; CDR3: CASRTGTGAQETQYF; DNA: TGTGCCAGCAGAACGGGGACAGGGGCACAAGAGACCCAGTACTTC
J: TRBJ1-1; V: TRBV7-9; D: NA; size: NA; CDR3: CASSLDFEAFF; DNA: TGTGCCAGCAGCTTAGACTTTGAAGCTTTCTTT
J: TRBJ1-3; V: TRBV7-6; D: TRBD1; size: NA; CDR3: CATSDRASGNTIYF; DNA: TGTGCCACCTCAGACAGGGCCTCTGGAAACACCATATATTTT
J: TRBJ1-2; V: TRBV12-5; D: NA; size: NA; CDR3: CASGQGFGYGYTF; DNA: TGTGCTAGTGGTCAGGGTTTTGGCTATGGCTACACCTTC
J: TRBJ2-3; V: TRBV12-3/TRBV12-4; D: NA; size: NA; CDR3: CASSQSTDTQYF; DNA: TGTGCCAGCAGCCAAAGCACAGATACGCAGTATTTT
J: TRBJ2-7; V: TRBV28; D: TRBD1; size: NA; CDR3: CASSPGTGGYEQYF; DNA: TGTGCCAGCAGTCCCGGGACAGGGGGCTACGAGCAGTACTTC
J: TRBJ2-7; V: TRBV6-2/TRBV6-3; D: TRBD1; size: NA; CDR3: CASSYPRTGTSYEQYF; DNA: TGTGCCAGCAGTTACCCCCGGACAGGGACCTCCTACGAGCAGTACTTC
J: TRBJ2-3; V: TRBV24-1; D: TRBD2; size: once; CDR3: CATSETSGRAQDTQYF; DNA: TGTGCCACCAGTGAGACTAGCGGGAGGGCCCAAGATACGCAGTATTTT
J: TRBJ1-3; V: TRBV4-1; D: NA; size: NA; CDR3: CASSQEDPRGTGNTIYF; DNA: TGCGCCAGCAGCCAAGAGGATCCCCGAGGAACTGGAAACACCATATATTTT
J: TRBJ2-5; V: TRBV19; D: TRBD1; size: once; CDR3: CASSTPRQGMETQYF; DNA: TGTGCCAGTAGTACCCCCCGACAGGGGATGGAGACCCAGTACTTC
J: TRBJ2-2; V: TRBV3-1/TRBV3-2; D: NA; size: NA; CDR3: CASSQGPREETGELFF; DNA: TGTGCCAGCAGCCAAGGGCCCCGGGAAGAAACCGGGGAGCTGTTTTTT
J: TRBJ2-7; V: TRBV20-1; D: TRBD1; size: NA; CDR3: CSASDQGEGHEQYF; DNA: TGCAGTGCTAGTGACCAGGGGGAAGGCCACGAGCAGTACTTC
J: TRBJ1-3; V: TRBV28; D: TRBD1; size: NA; CDR3: CASSLPGQEGSGNTIYF; DNA: TGTGCCAGCAGTTTACCGGGACAGGAAGGCTCTGGAAACACCATATATTTT
J: TRBJ1-5; V: TRBV7-9; D: NA; size: NA; CDR3: CASSLTEVSNQPQHF; DNA: TGTGCCAGCAGTTTGACGGAGGTGAGCAATCAGCCCCAGCATTTT
J: TRBJ1-1; V: TRBV13; D: NA; size: few; CDR3: CASSLPVASTTEAFF; DNA: TGTGCCAGCAGCTTACCCGTCGCTAGTACCACTGAAGCTTTCTTT
J: TRBJ2-7; V: TRBV5-1; D: NA; size: NA; CDR3: CASSLGGTASSYEQYF; DNA: TGCGCCAGCAGCTTGGGCGGGACGGCTAGCTCCTACGAGCAGTACTTC
J: TRBJ2-7; V: TRBV19; D: TRBD1; size: NA; CDR3: CASSKRDRDYEQYF; DNA: TGTGCCAGTAGTAAGCGGGACAGGGACTACGAGCAGTACTTC
J: TRBJ1-6; V: TRBV6-5; D: NA; size: NA; CDR3: CASSRDRSDSPLHF; DNA: TGTGCCAGCAGTCGTGACAGGTCGGATTCACCCCTCCACTTT
J: TRBJ1-1; V: TRBV7-8; D: NA; size: NA; CDR3: CASSFVGNTEAFF; DNA: TGTGCCAGCAGCTTTGTCGGGAACACTGAAGCTTTCTTT
J: TRBJ1-3; V: TRBV6-6; D: TRBD1; size: once; CDR3: CASSFKAGGSGNTIYF; DNA: TGTGCCAGCAGTTTTAAAGCAGGGGGCTCTGGAAACACCATATATTTT
J: TRBJ2-3; V: TRBV29-1; D: NA; size: NA; CDR3: CSVEDPGGRGLDTQYF; DNA: TGCAGCGTTGAAGATCCCGGGGGGCGAGGGCTAGATACGCAGTATTTT
J: TRBJ2-5; V: TRBV12-2; D: NA; size: once; CDR3: CASRLLGGETQYF; DNA: TGTGCAAGTCGCTTATTAGGCGGGGAGACCCAGTACTTC
J: TRBJ2-3; V: TRBV28; D: TRBD2; size: NA; CDR3: CASSYTSGDPTDTQYF; DNA: TGTGCCAGCAGTTATACTAGCGGGGATCCCACAGATACGCAGTATTTT
J: TRBJ1-4; V: TRBV29-1; D: NA; size: once; CDR3: CSGTQGGSEKLFF; DNA: TGCAGCGGAACACAGGGAGGGAGCGAAAAACTGTTTTTT
J: TRBJ2-7; V: TRBV6-1; D: TRBD1; size: once; CDR3: CASNDQGGQVSYEQYF; DNA: TGTGCCAGCAATGACCAGGGGGGACAGGTATCCTACGAGCAGTACTTC
J: TRBJ2-3; V: TRBV29-1; D: NA; size: NA; CDR3: CSVLQGTDTQYF; DNA: TGCAGCGTTCTGCAGGGGACAGATACGCAGTATTTT
J: TRBJ1-6; V: TRBV3-1/TRBV3-2; D: TRBD1; size: NA; CDR3: CASSLGQANSPLHF; DNA: TGTGCCAGCAGCCTGGGACAGGCTAATTCACCCCTCCACTTT
J: TRBJ2-7; V: TRBV6-2/TRBV6-3; D: TRBD1; size: NA; CDR3: CASSRPGQGYEQYF; DNA: TGTGCCAGCAGTAGACCGGGACAGGGCTACGAGCAGTACTTC
J: TRBJ2-5; V: TRBV7-8; D: NA; size: NA; CDR3: CASSLDSQETQYF; DNA: TGTGCCAGCAGCTTAGACAGCCAAGAGACCCAGTACTTC
J: TRBJ1-2; V: TRBV28; D: NA; size: NA; CDR3: CASGEEPNYGYTF; DNA: TGTGCCAGCGGGGAGGAGCCAAACTATGGCTACACCTTC
J: TRBJ1-4; V: TRBV9; D: NA; size: NA; CDR3: CASSVAAGQTNEKLFF; DNA: TGTGCCAGCAGCGTAGCCGCTGGGCAGACTAATGAAAAACTGTTTTTT